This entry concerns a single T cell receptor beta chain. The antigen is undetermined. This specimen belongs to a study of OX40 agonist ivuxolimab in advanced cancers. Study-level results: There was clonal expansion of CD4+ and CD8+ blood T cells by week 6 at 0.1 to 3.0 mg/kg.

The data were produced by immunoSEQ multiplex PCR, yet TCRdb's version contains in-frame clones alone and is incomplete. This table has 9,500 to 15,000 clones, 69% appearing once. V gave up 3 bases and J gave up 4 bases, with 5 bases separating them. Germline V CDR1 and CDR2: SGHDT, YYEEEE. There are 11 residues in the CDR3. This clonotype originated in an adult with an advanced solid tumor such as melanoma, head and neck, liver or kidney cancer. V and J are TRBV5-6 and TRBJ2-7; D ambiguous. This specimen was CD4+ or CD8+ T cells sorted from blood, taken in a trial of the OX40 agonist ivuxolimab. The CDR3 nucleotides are TGTGCCAGCAGCTCCTATTACGAGCAGTACTTC. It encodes CASSSYYEQYF.